What follows are 8 T cell receptor beta chains derived from one specimen sequenced in a study of molecular identifiers for immune sequencing clone quantification. TCRdb re-called the PCR reads through MiXCR, storing one row per CDR3 protein. The sample carries under 600,000 distinct CDR3 sequences, roughly 23% recorded once. The sequenced sample consisted of naive CD8+ T cells from blood, with Jurkat cell RNA spiked in. Subset noted: FACS-sorted CD8+CD4-CCR7+CD45RA+ naive T cells. The receptors originated from a human donor in good health. Some libraries in this study had Jurkat cell RNA spiked in.

As for this clonotype: Given a much more abundant clone one base away, this may be a read error. This CDR3 reads CASSDWIHSNQPQHF. CDR3 DNA sequence: TGTGCCAGCAGTGATTGGATACATAGCAATCAGCCCCAGCATTTT. This chain links TRBV12-3 or TRBV12-4 with TRBJ1-5; D gene uncertain. The ends were cut back, 5 bases at V and 0 bases at J, with 11 bases in the middle. The CDR3 runs 15 residues.

This clonotype was found a few times. This chain uses TRBV5-8 with TRBJ2-5; perhaps TRBD1 as D (6 bases). The V gene's germline CDR1 is SGHTS and CDR2 YDEGEE. This CDR3 is 16 amino acids long. With 2 bases removed from V and 0 bases from J, the gap between germline ends came to 14 bases. Here the CDR3 DNA reads TGTGCCAGCAGCTTTCTCACAGGACAGTACCAAGAGACCCAGTACTTC. Its protein is CASSFLTGQYQETQYF.

The chain combines TRBV10-3 with TRBJ2-7, with D uncertain. Germline CDR1 reads ENHRY; CDR2 reads SYGVKD. This CDR3 comprises 15 residues. V lost 2 bases and J 3 bases, leaving 14 bases between the germline ends. CDR3 in DNA: TGTGCCATCAGTGAGGCAGGCCAAGGAGTCTACGAGCAGTACTTC. This sequence encodes CAISEAGQGVYEQYF.

In this sample, this clonotype turned up a few times. V is TRBV7-9 and J is TRBJ1-4, with D hard to call. With 5 bases removed from V and 8 bases from J, the gap between germline ends came to 9 bases. The CDR3 length is 12 residues. Germline-derived CDR1 and CDR2 are SEHNR and FQNEAQ (reference sequence). The CDR3 region is CASSRTGEKLFF. The CDR3 region has the DNA TGTGCCAGCAGCCGGACCGGGGAAAAACTGTTTTTT.

As to this clonotype: Given the absence of the conserved phenylalanine or tryptophan at the CDR3 end, a read error is likely. This sequence joins TRBV11-2 and TRBJ2-3, with TRBD2 identical over 8 bases. The CDR3 consists of 16 residues. J was trimmed by 4 bases and V by 5 bases; bases with no gene match: 11. The germline V gene has CDR1 SGHAT and CDR2 FQNNGV. In DNA, the CDR3 is TGTGCCAGCAGCCCCTATGGCGGGGGGCTCGCAGATACGCAGTATCTT. Protein sequence: CASSPYGGGLADTQYL.

The chain is built from TRBV10-3 and TRBJ2-5; TRBD2 agrees at 9 bases. Germline V CDR1 and CDR2: ENHRY, SYGVKD. J was trimmed by 4 bases and V by 9 bases; bases with no gene match: 18. The CDR3 totals 17 residues. The CDR3 reads CAIANLNGTSFGETQYF. CDR3 in DNA: TGTGCCATTGCAAACCTGAACGGGACTAGCTTCGGAGAGACCCAGTACTTC.

In nucleotides, the CDR3 is TGTGCCAGCAGCAACGACAGGACCTACGCGGGAAAACTGTTTTTT. This sequence encodes CASSNDRTYAGKLFF. The rearrangement uses TRBV7-9 and TRBJ1-4; tentative D call: TRBD1 (6 bases). V was cut by 5 bases and J by 10 bases, with 20 bases left in between. The CDR3 is 15 amino acids. In germline, CDR1 is SEHNR, CDR2 FQNEAQ (reference sequence).

As concerns this clonotype: A read error may be the cause here, since a much bigger clone is one base away. This chain uses TRBV20-1 with TRBJ2-6; either TRBD1 or TRBD2 may fit D (5 bases each). Germline V gene lookup returns CDR1 DFQATT and CDR2 SNEGSKA (reference sequence). The CDR3 covers 13 residues. CDR3 residues: CSARGTGASVLTF. The CDR3 DNA reads TGCAGTGCTAGAGGGACTGGGGCCAGCGTCCTGACTTTC.